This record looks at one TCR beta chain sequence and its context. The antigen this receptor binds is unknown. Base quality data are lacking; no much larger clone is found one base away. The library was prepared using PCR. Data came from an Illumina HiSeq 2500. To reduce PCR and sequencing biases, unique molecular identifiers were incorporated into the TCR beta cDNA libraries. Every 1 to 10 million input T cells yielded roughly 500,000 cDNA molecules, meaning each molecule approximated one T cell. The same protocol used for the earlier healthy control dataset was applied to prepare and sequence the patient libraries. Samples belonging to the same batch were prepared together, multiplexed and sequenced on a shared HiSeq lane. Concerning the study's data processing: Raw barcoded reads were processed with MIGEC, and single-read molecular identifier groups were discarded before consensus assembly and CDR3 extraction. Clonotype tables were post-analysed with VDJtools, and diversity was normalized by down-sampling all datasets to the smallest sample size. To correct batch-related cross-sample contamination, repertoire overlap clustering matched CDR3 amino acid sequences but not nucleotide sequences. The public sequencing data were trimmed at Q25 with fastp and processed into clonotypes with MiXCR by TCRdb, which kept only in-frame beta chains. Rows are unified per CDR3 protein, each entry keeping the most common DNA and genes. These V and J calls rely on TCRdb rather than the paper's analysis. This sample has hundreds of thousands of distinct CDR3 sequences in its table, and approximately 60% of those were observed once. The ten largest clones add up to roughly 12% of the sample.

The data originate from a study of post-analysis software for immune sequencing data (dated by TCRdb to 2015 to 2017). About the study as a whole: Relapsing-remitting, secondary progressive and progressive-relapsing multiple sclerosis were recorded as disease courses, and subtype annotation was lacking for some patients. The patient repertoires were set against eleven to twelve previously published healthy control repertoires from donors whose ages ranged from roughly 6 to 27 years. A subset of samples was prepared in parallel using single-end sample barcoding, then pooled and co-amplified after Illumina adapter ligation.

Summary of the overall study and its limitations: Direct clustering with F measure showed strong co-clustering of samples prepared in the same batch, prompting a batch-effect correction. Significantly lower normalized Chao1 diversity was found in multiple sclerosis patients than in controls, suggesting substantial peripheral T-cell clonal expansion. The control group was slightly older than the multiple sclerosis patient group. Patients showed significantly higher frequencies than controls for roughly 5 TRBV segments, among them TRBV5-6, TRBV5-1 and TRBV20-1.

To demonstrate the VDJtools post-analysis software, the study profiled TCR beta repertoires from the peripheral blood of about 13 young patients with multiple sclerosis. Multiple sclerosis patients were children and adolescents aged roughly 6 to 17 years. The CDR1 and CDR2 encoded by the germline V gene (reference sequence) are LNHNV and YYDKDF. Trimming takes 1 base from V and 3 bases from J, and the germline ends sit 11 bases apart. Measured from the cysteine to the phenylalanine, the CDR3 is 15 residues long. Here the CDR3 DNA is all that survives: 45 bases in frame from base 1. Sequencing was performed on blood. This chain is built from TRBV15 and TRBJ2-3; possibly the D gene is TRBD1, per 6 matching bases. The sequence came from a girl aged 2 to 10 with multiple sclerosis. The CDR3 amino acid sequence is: CATSRGGRVTDTQYF. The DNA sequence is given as TGTGCCACCAGCAGAGGGGGGCGGGTGACAGATACGCAGTATTTT.